Sequencing of this T cell receptor beta chain was carried out in a study of monozygotic twins with inflammatory bowel disease. Study results and limitations: Limited power may explain why concordant and discordant twins showed no difference in repertoire similarity.

About this clonotype itself: Its target is unknown.

UMIs containing a 6-nucleotide sample barcode were added via template switching. TCRalpha and TCRbeta cDNA went through nested PCRs of approximately 16 and 10 cycles, two in total. Each CDR3 protein gets one entry in TCRdb, which reprocessed the 5' RACE reads and gives no DNA. Here the sample table reports a few hundred thousand distinct CDR3 sequences. The CDR3 runs to 16 residues. Looked up from germline, CDR1 is MNHEY and CDR2 is SVGAGI. This clonotype was obtained from a human donor with ulcerative colitis or Crohn's disease, or a healthy co-twin of an affected twin (not recorded which). Sequencing was performed on blood. The chain has TRBV6-5 and TRBJ2-7. The CDR3 loop reads CASSYSGLRASYEQYF.